These 30 T cell receptor beta chains originate from one sample sequenced in a study of human T cells and chemical hapten exposure. TCRdb reanalysed the RACE reads using MiXCR and keeps one entry per CDR3 protein. The sample gives a few hundred thousand distinct CDR3 sequences, 5.5% of which show up once; approximately 8.2% is in the top ten. Time point indicated: pre-sensitization, week 0. Treatment given: therapeutic diphenylcyclopropenone sensitization with weekly scalp DPC. Sequencing used whole blood, obtained in connection with sensitization to the hapten diphenylcyclopropenone (DPC). All receptors derive from a woman aged 18-29 years with alopecia areata. Some clones in this sample may be carry-over from other donors' samples.

The chain carries TRBV5-4 and TRBJ1-4, with a weak D call TRBD1 (5 bases). There are 14 residues in the CDR3. Looked up from germline, CDR1 is SGHNT and CDR2 is YYREEE (reference sequence). The ends were cut back, 2 bases at V and 5 bases at J, with 10 bases in the middle. The CDR3 DNA follows: TGTGCCAGCAGCTTTGGGGGTGACAATGAAAAACTGTTTTTT. It encodes CASSFGGDNEKLFF.

The V call is TRBV20-1, the J call TRBJ1-5; D gene ambiguous. The V end was cut by 6 bases, the J end by 3 bases, with 15 bases between. CDR1 DFQATT and CDR2 SNEGSKA come from the germline V gene (reference sequence). This CDR3 is 14 amino acids long. This CDR3 reads CSARPPGINQPQHF. DNA for the CDR3: TGCAGTGCCCGCCCCCCAGGAATCAATCAGCCCCAGCATTTT.

The chain joins TRBV10-3 to TRBJ2-2; D is possibly TRBD1 (7 bases). The CDR3 is 13 residues long. Trimming removed 5 bases at V and 4 bases at J, with 8 bases between. Germline assignment: CDR1 ENHRY and CDR2 SYGVKD. This CDR3 reads CAISQGGTGELFF. The CDR3, as DNA: TGTGCCATCAGTCAGGGGGGCACCGGGGAGCTGTTTTTT.

This clonotype has just a few counts. The chain has TRBV6-6 and TRBJ1-2, with D hard to call. Germline V gene sequence: CDR1 MNHNY, CDR2 SVGAGI (reference sequence). The CDR3 is made up of 16 amino acids. V shed 0 bases and J shed 4 bases, with 15 bases lying between them. CDR3 bases: TGTGCCAGCAGTTACTCGGCCCAGACCGATCTCTATGGCTACACCTTC. Amino acids: CASSYSAQTDLYGYTF.

This clonotype has a count of ten or more. The chain links TRBV6-1 to TRBJ2-3, with TRBD2 matching 10 bases. The CDR3 has 13 residues. Germline CDR1 and CDR2: MNHNS and SASEGT. Germline trimming cut 5 bases from V and 8 bases from J; bases unmatched to any gene: 4. CDR3 in DNA: TGTGCCAGCAGTTCCCTAGCGGGGGCTACGCAGTATTTT. Encoded protein: CASSSLAGATQYF.

The table lists this clonotype with many counts. The V and J genes are TRBV6-2 or TRBV6-3 and TRBJ2-3, with 9 positions matching TRBD1. V lost 2 bases to trimming and J lost 3 bases; unmatched junction nucleotides: 0. CDR1 MNHEY and CDR2 SVGEGT come from the germline V gene. The CDR3 covers 14 residues. The CDR3 bases are TGTGCCAGCAGTTACGGGACAGGGACAGATACGCAGTATTTT. Translated, it gives CASSYGTGTDTQYF.

This clonotype showed up many times. An end of the junction does not agree with germline; a read error may underlie this. The DNA for the CDR3 is TGTGCCACGCCGGGGGGGGACCTACCACACTTC. Its protein product is CATPGGDLPHF. This chain links TRBV7-9 with TRBJ2-5, with TRBD2 matching 8 bases. Germline loops: CDR1 SEHNR, CDR2 FQNEAQ (reference sequence). This CDR3 has 11 residues.

The chain employs TRBV28 and TRBJ2-1; TRBD2 agrees at 12 bases. After removal of 5 bases from V and 8 bases from J, the junction contained 7 bases not matched to a gene. This CDR3 spans 15 amino acids. Germline V gene lookup returns CDR1 MDHEN and CDR2 SYDVKM. The CDR3 sequence is CASSPTSGGLYEQFF. As DNA, the CDR3 is TGTGCCAGCAGTCCCACTAGCGGGGGGTTGTATGAGCAGTTCTTC.

The sample holds a few counts of this clonotype. The rearrangement joins TRBV25-1 to TRBJ2-5; D gene uncertain. V was pared by 7 bases and J by 7 bases, with 16 bases between. This CDR3 spans 13 amino acids. In germline, CDR1 is MGHDK, CDR2 SYGVNS. In DNA, the CDR3 is TGTGCCAGCAAGACTGAAGGATCAGGGACCCAGTACTTC. This translates into CASKTEGSGTQYF.

This clonotype was seen at least ten times. The chain employs TRBV6-2 or TRBV6-3 and TRBJ2-3; D remains ambiguous. Deletions cut 4 bases from V and 4 bases from J, with 6 bases between. The germline V gene encodes CDR1 MNHEY and CDR2 SVGEGT. The CDR3 extends over 12 amino acids. The CDR3 reads CASSSVADTQYF. The CDR3 DNA is TGTGCCAGCAGTTCCGTAGCAGATACGCAGTATTTT.

This clonotype was seen repeatedly, ten times or more. The chain links TRBV4-3 to TRBJ1-4, with D hard to call. The CDR3 covers 15 residues. Germline V gene lookup returns CDR1 LGHNA and CDR2 YSLEER. The ends were cut back, 0 bases at V and 8 bases at J, with 13 bases in the middle. In DNA, the CDR3 is TGCGCCAGCAGCCAAGATAGGAGCCCCAGGGAAAAACTGTTTTTT. Protein sequence: CASSQDRSPREKLFF.

At least ten counts were recorded for this clonotype. The rearrangement uses TRBV7-6 and TRBJ2-5; tentatively, D is TRBD1 (7 bases). Germline V lookup: CDR1 SGHVS, CDR2 FNYEAQ. This CDR3 is 14 amino acids long. Trimming shortened V by 6 bases and J by 2 bases, and 13 bases separated the two germline ends. The CDR3 region is CASRGGTDQETQYF. The CDR3 coding sequence is TGTGCCAGCAGGGGCGGGACAGATCAAGAGACCCAGTACTTC.

The V and J genes are TRBV20-1 and TRBJ1-6; TRBD1 might be the D (5 bases). Trimming removed 5 bases at V and 0 bases at J, with 14 bases between. The CDR3 loop spans 16 amino acids. Looked up from germline, CDR1 is DFQATT and CDR2 is SNEGSKA (reference sequence). The chain's CDR3 is CSARTRGTSYNSPLHF. The CDR3, as DNA: TGCAGTGCTCGAACAAGAGGGACCTCCTATAATTCACCCCTCCACTTT.

This clonotype was seen a few times. CDR3 sequence: CSARRSGARNEQFF. The CDR3, as DNA: TGCAGTGCCAGACGTAGCGGCGCCAGAAATGAGCAGTTCTTC. The gene calls are TRBV20-1 and TRBJ2-1; D perhaps matches TRBD2 (6 bases). The germline CDR1 and CDR2 sequences are DFQATT and SNEGSKA (reference sequence). Trimming shortened V by 6 bases and J by 7 bases, and 19 bases separated the two germline ends. The CDR3 is 14 residues long.

This clonotype was counted ten times or more. J is TRBJ1-1 and V is TRBV20-1; D is possibly TRBD1 (5 bases). V shed 3 bases and J shed 3 bases, with 11 bases lying between them. CDR3 length equals 13 residues. Germline V gene sequence: CDR1 DFQATT, CDR2 SNEGSKA (reference sequence). Here the CDR3 DNA reads TGCAGTGCTAGGATCAGGGCAGACACTGAAGCTTTCTTT. Its protein is CSARIRADTEAFF.

This clonotype was found many times. The chain uses TRBV9 and TRBJ2-7, with TRBD1 identical over 8 bases. J lost 0 bases, V lost 3 bases, and 5 bases had no gene match. Germline assignment: CDR1 SGDLS and CDR2 YYNGEE. This CDR3 contains 15 residues. The CDR3, as DNA: TGTGCCAGCAGCGAAGGACAGGGCTCCTCCTACGAGCAGTACTTC. Amino acid sequence: CASSEGQGSSYEQYF.

This clonotype was counted ten times or more. V usage is TRBV27 and J usage is TRBJ1-5; D gene ambiguous. The CDR3 is 13 residues long. With 6 bases removed from V and 0 bases from J, the gap between germline ends came to 6 bases. CDR1 MNHEY and CDR2 SMNVEV come from the germline V gene (reference sequence). The CDR3 DNA follows: TGTGCCAGCAGGGTCAATAGCAATCAGCCCCAGCATTTT. This gives the protein CASRVNSNQPQHF.

DNA for the CDR3: TGTGCCAGCAGCCAGACAACGACAGCGAACACCGGGGAGCTGTTTTTT. Translating gives CASSQTTTANTGELFF. This chain connects TRBV3-1 to TRBJ2-2, with a possible D match to TRBD1 (5 bases). Germline V gene lookup returns CDR1 LGHDT and CDR2 YNNKEL (reference sequence). There are 16 residues in the CDR3. The ends were cut back, 3 bases at V and 0 bases at J, with 11 bases in the middle.

This clonotype occurred a few times. This sequence joins TRBV5-5 and TRBJ1-2; D not certain. Germline loops: CDR1 SGHKS, CDR2 YYEKEE (reference sequence). Deletions cut 1 base from V and 4 bases from J, with 11 bases between. The CDR3 has 14 amino acids. CDR3 amino acids: CASSLFQPRYGYTF. The CDR3 nucleotides read TGTGCCAGCAGCTTGTTTCAGCCCCGCTATGGCTACACCTTC.

The gene calls are TRBV4-2 and TRBJ1-1; D ambiguous. Germline CDR1 LGHNA, CDR2 YNFKEQ. The V and J ends lost 0 bases and 4 bases respectively, with 9 bases between them. The CDR3 has 14 residues. CDR3 sequence (DNA): TGTGCCAGCAGCCAAGATCACAAGGGCACTGAAGCTTTCTTT. This translates into CASSQDHKGTEAFF.

This sequence joins TRBV27 and TRBJ1-1, with 7 bases identical to TRBD1. Germline V gene sequence: CDR1 MNHEY, CDR2 SMNVEV (reference sequence). The CDR3 extends over 12 amino acids. Trimming took 8 bases from V and 6 from J; bases not matched to a gene: 6. As DNA, the CDR3 is TGTGCCAGCGGGGACAGTGGAGCTGAAGCTTTCTTT. Translating gives CASGDSGAEAFF.

This clonotype showed up many times. This chain joins TRBV21-1 and TRBJ1-5. TRBV21-1 is given as a pseudogene. This CDR3 has 15 residues. CDR3 sequence reads: CASSKGPPTNQPQHF. Written as DNA, the CDR3 is TGTGCCAGCAGCAAAGGGCCGCCGACCAATCAGCCCCAGCATTTT.

This chain uses TRBV6-5 with TRBJ1-1; D perhaps matches TRBD1 (5 bases). The CDR3 extends over 17 amino acids. V was shortened by 4 bases and J by 1 base, with 19 bases between the two germline ends. Germline CDR1 reads MNHEY; CDR2 reads SVGAGI. CDR3 region: CASSSPSTGTGNTEAFF. CDR3 DNA sequence: TGTGCCAGCAGTTCCCCATCCACCGGCACAGGGAACACTGAAGCTTTCTTT.

This clonotype was seen a few times. The chain has TRBV2 and TRBJ2-1; TRBD1 matches 12 bases. CDR3 length equals 17 residues. Germline V lookup: CDR1 SNHLY, CDR2 FYNNEI. V lost 0 bases to trimming and J lost 8 bases; unmatched junction nucleotides: 8. CDR3 amino acids: CASSEALGTGGGDEQFF. CDR3 DNA sequence: TGTGCCAGCAGTGAAGCGCTTGGGACAGGGGGCGGGGATGAGCAGTTCTTC.

V gene TRBV12-5 combines with J gene TRBJ2-3, with D unresolved. CDR1 LGHNT and CDR2 FRNRAP come from the germline V gene. CDR3 length: 12 residues. V lost 1 base, J lost 14 bases, and 13 bases lay in between. The CDR3 spells CASGLGTRLPYF. In nucleotides, the CDR3 is TGTGCTAGTGGTTTGGGCACGCGATTGCCGTATTTT. The whole variable domain, remainder taken from reference TRBV12-5 and TRBJ2-3, is DARVTQTPRHKVTEMGQEVTMRCQPILGHNTVFWYRQTMMQGLELLAYFRNRAPLDDSGMPKDRFSAEMPDATLATLKIQPSEPRDSAVYFCASGLGTRLPYFGPGTRLTVL.

This clonotype was found a few times. The chain has TRBV29-1 and TRBJ1-4; tentative D call: TRBD1 (5 bases). The CDR3 totals 14 residues. V was trimmed by 4 bases and J by 3 bases, leaving 12 bases between them. CDR1 is SQVTM and CDR2 is ANQGSEA in the germline V gene. The CDR3 bases are TGCAGCGTTGCAGTTACAGGCCCTAATGAAAAACTGTTTTTT. Protein: CSVAVTGPNEKLFF.

This clonotype was detected only a few times. This sequence joins TRBV3-1 and TRBJ1-3; D not resolved. This CDR3 region has 15 residues. The V and J ends lost 5 bases and 4 bases respectively, with 15 bases between them. Per germline, CDR1 LGHDT and CDR2 YNNKEL (reference sequence). The CDR3 DNA sequence: TGTGCCAGCAGCGCCCAATCCGGATCGGGAAACACCATATATTTT. It translates to CASSAQSGSGNTIYF.

The genes are TRBV12-3 or TRBV12-4 and TRBJ2-7; D is perhaps TRBD1 (6 bases). The CDR3 totals 14 residues. The V end was cut by 5 bases, the J end by 2 bases, with 13 bases between. CDR3 amino acids: CASSTPGQTYEQYF. Written as DNA, the CDR3 is TGTGCCAGCAGTACCCCGGGACAAACCTACGAGCAGTACTTC.

This chain connects TRBV5-1 to TRBJ2-3, with 15 bases aligning to TRBD2. Germline V gene lookup returns CDR1 SGHRS and CDR2 YFSETQ. This CDR3 has 17 amino acids. With V trimmed by 0 bases and J by 5 bases, 4 bases remained unmatched. In DNA form, the CDR3 reads TGCGCCAGCAGCTTGGCCGGGACTAGCGGGGGGTTAGATACGCAGTATTTT. It codes for CASSLAGTSGGLDTQYF.

This clonotype was counted ten times or more. The chain couples TRBV18 to TRBJ2-7, with 9 nucleotides matching TRBD1. Germline V gene data show CDR1 as KGHSH and CDR2 as LQKENI. This CDR3 has 17 residues. J gave up 2 bases and V 6 bases, and 14 bases lay outside the gene matches. The CDR3 is CASSLGTTGTGTYEQYF. CDR3 nucleotides: TGTGCCAGCTCGCTCGGGACGACCGGGACAGGGACCTACGAGCAGTACTTC.